A single TCR beta chain is shown here with its context. The antigen remains undetermined. The source of the sample is a study of a mutant IDH1 vaccine in newly diagnosed glioma. Study in general: Eight vaccinations went to patients in weeks 1, 3, 5, 7, 11, 15, 19, 23. Vaccine dosing followed radiotherapy by 4-6 weeks, or accompanied temozolomide cycles. Patients previously underwent radiotherapy, temozolomide, or both, and most underwent both.

TCRdb's copy holds only in-frame clones and misses some; the assay was immunoSEQ multiplex PCR. This table holds approximately 60,000 clones, roughly 85% found once. From germline, CDR1 is SGHVS and CDR2 FNYEAQ. The CDR3 contains 16 residues. V lost 2 bases and J 0 bases, leaving 11 bases between the germline ends. Study-wide results and caveats: Of the patients, roughly 95% had vaccine-induced immune responses.

Described time point: week 23, last vaccination. A 20-mer mutant IDH1 peptide at 300 ug was injected subcutaneously with topical imiquimod. This clonotype was obtained from a man aged 25-40 years with glioma. The gene calls are TRBV7-6 and TRBJ1-3; perhaps TRBD1 as D (5 bases). The specimen comprised PBMCs, sampled from a glioma patient whose treatment included an IDH1 peptide vaccine. CDR3 nucleotide sequence: TGTGCCAGCAGCTTAAGACAGTCTAACTCTGGAAACACCATATATTTT. It encodes CASSLRQSNSGNTIYF.